The T cell receptor beta chain described here comes from a study of blood T cells in healthy people across ages. The study's findings and limits: A strong correlation was seen between TCR beta diversity and naive T cell percentage.

On this clonotype: Its antigen is not identified.

Through a sample-barcoded 5' primer and a J-beta primer mix, a second PCR was run for roughly 7 to 11 cycles. TCRdb used MiXCR to reprocess the 5' RACE reads, holding one entry per CDR3 protein. Of 800,000 to 950,000 distinct CDR3 sequences in the sample, 48% were seen once. The CDR3 runs to 14 residues. V dropped 0 bases and J dropped 6; count of bases not matched to a gene: 4. Germline loops: CDR1 LGHDT, CDR2 YNNKEL (reference sequence). Sequencing was performed on blood. The sequence was obtained from a man younger than 45 in good health. The chain is built from TRBV3-1 and TRBJ1-1, with 7 bases aligning to TRBD1. This CDR3 is CASSQDRGVPEAFF. The CDR3 region has the DNA TGTGCCAGCAGCCAAGACAGGGGGGTTCCTGAAGCTTTCTTT.